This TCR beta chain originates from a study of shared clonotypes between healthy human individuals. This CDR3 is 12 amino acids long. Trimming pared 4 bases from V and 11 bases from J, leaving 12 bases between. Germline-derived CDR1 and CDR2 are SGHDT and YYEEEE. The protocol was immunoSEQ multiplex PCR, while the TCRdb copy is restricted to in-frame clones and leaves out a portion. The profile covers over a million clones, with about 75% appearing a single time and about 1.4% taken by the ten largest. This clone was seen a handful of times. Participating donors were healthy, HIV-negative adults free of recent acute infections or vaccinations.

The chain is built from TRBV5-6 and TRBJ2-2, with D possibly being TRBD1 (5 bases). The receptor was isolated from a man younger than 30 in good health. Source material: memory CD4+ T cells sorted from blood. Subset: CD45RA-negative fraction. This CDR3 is CASSRRQTELFF. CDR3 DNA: TGTGCCAGCAGCCGAAGACAGACCGAGCTGTTTTTT.